This entry describes one T cell receptor (beta chain). What it recognizes is unknown. The entry originates in a study of T cell responses to AZD1222 COVID-19 vaccine. Study-wide points: Just a handful of AZD1222 recipients were seropositive at baseline. There were mostly white British donors and more females than males, and clonal diversity was possibly underestimated.

Profiling relied on immunoSEQ multiplex PCR, and the TCRdb table lists in-frame clones only, not all of them. The sample carries 150,000 or so clones, 85% to 95% recorded once. CDR3 length equals 17 residues. Germline CDR1 MGHRA, CDR2 YSYEKL. Unmatched junction bases numbered 8, after V lost 0 bases and J lost 5 bases. This receptor was identified in an adult in good health. The gene calls are TRBV4-1 and TRBJ2-3, with 10 nucleotides matching TRBD2. The sample in question was peripheral blood, obtained on day 0 of AZD1222 vaccination. CDR3 in DNA: TGCGCCAGCAGCCAAGACGGGCTAGCGGGAGTCAGAGATACGCAGTATTTT. Protein sequence: CASSQDGLAGVRDTQYF.